This T cell receptor (beta chain) emerged from a study of PD-1 blockade in classical Hodgkin lymphoma. Study outcomes and limitations: Exclusion covered patients beginning nivolumab under 1 year post-ASCT. Repertoire difference causes, possibly disease activity or prior therapy, remain undefined. Complete responders' baseline diversity resembled that of newly diagnosed patients.

Sequencing used immunoSEQ multiplex PCR; TCRdb keeps in-frame clones, though not all of them. The table shows nearly 55,000 clones, with about 84% occurring only once. Deletions cut 7 bases from V and 0 bases from J, with 9 bases between. The germline V gene encodes CDR1 LNHDA and CDR2 SQIVND (reference sequence). The CDR3 covers 14 residues. Points on this clone: Its target is unknown.

Brentuximab vedotin exposure varied, and every patient relapsed after autologous stem cell transplantation. Relapsed/refractory classical Hodgkin lymphoma patients had complete, partial or progressive responses. This chain links TRBV19 with TRBJ1-4; D is undetermined. Sequencing used peripheral blood mononuclear cells (PBMCs), obtained at baseline. The sequence derives from a human donor with classical Hodgkin lymphoma. Here the CDR3 DNA reads TGTGCCAGTAAGGATCTCGCAACTAATGAAAAACTGTTTTTT. This gives the protein CASKDLATNEKLFF.